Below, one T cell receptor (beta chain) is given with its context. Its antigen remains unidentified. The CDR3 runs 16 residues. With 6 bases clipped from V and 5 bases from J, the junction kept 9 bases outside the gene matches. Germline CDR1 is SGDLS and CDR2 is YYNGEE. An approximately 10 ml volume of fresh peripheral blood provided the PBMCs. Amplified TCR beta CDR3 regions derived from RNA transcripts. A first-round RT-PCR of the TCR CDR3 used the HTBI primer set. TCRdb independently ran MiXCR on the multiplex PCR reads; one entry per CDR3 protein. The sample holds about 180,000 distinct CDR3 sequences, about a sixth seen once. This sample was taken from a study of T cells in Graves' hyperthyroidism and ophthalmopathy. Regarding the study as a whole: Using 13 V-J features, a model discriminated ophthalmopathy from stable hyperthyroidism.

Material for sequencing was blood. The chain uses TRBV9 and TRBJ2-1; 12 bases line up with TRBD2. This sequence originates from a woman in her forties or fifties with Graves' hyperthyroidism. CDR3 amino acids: CASTSGGAGSHNEQFF. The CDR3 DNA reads TGTGCCAGCACTAGCGGGGGGGCCGGTAGTCACAATGAGCAGTTCTTC.